The next 17 T cell receptor beta chains were all read from a single sample in a study of response to subunit inactivated influenza vaccine. TCRdb itself ran the RT-PCR reads through MiXCR, one entry per CDR3 protein. The sample contains roughly 190,000 distinct CDR3 sequences, under 15% of which appear only once. Material: CD8+ T cells sorted from PBMCs, obtained 5 days after vaccination. The receptors come from a man aged 45-65 years who received an inactivated influenza vaccine.

This clonotype was counted between two and nine times. This chain uses TRBV28 with TRBJ2-2; D possibly matches TRBD1 or TRBD2 (6 bases each). This CDR3 region has 17 residues. Between the trimmed V and J ends, which lost 3 bases and 3 bases, there was a span of 17 bases. CDR1 and CDR2 (germline): MDHEN, SYDVKM. The CDR3 region is CASSFEVRGRHTGELFF. CDR3 nucleotide sequence: TGTGCCAGCAGTTTTGAAGTGAGGGGGAGGCACACCGGGGAGCTGTTTTTT.

J is TRBJ1-2 and V is TRBV9, with TRBD1 matching 12 bases. V was clipped by 3 bases and J by 6 bases; unmatched bases: 3. This CDR3 region has 14 residues. Germline CDR1 and CDR2: SGDLS and YYNGEE. DNA of the CDR3: TGTGCCAGCAGCGCGGGACAGGGGGCGAATGGCTACACCTTC. It is translated as CASSAGQGANGYTF.

This clonotype was counted ten times or more. The J gene is TRBJ2-5, the V gene TRBV27; unclear D gene. Trimming shortened V by 2 bases and J by 2 bases, and 6 bases separated the two germline ends. Per germline, CDR1 MNHEY and CDR2 SMNVEV (reference sequence). The CDR3 is 13 amino acids. Written as DNA, the CDR3 is TGTGCCAGCAGTTTAGGGCAGCAAGAGACCCAGTACTTC. It codes for CASSLGQQETQYF.

This clonotype was seen repeatedly, ten times or more. The rearrangement uses TRBV7-9 and TRBJ2-3; no reliable D call. Germline loops: CDR1 SEHNR, CDR2 FQNEAQ (reference sequence). The V gene lost 4 bases and the J gene lost 4 bases, with 9 bases spanning the gap. The CDR3 runs 13 residues. The chain's CDR3 is CASSSLMSDTQYF. In nucleotides, the CDR3 is TGTGCCAGCAGCTCCCTTATGTCAGATACGCAGTATTTT.

The table lists this clonotype with a few counts. V and J are TRBV5-6 and TRBJ2-7; D is unresolved. This CDR3 region has 15 residues. The V and J ends lost 4 bases and 0 bases respectively, with 14 bases between them. Germline V gene sequence: CDR1 SGHDT, CDR2 YYEEEE. The CDR3 bases are TGTGCCAGCAGCCGTGAGGCGGATTCCTCCTACGAGCAGTACTTC. Its translation is CASSREADSSYEQYF. The full variable domain, in which reference TRBV5-6 and TRBJ2-7 provide the parts outside the CDR3, is DAGVTQSPTHLIKTRGQQVTLRCSPKSGHDTVSWYQQALGQGPQFIFQYYEEEERQRGNFPDRFSGHQFPNYSSELNVNALLLGDSALYLCASSREADSSYEQYFGPGTRLTVT.

This clonotype came up a few times. The chain couples TRBV6-2 or TRBV6-3 to TRBJ1-5; 7 bases are a match to TRBD1. The CDR3 consists of 15 residues. Trimming at V came to 5 bases and at J to 4 bases, leaving 8 bases not matched to a gene. From germline, CDR1 is MNHEY and CDR2 SVGEGT. DNA for the CDR3: TGTGCCAGCAGTCACGGGACAGCAAAAAATCAGCCCCAGCATTTT. Translating it yields CASSHGTAKNQPQHF.

This clonotype was seen many times. The chain links TRBV5-5 to TRBJ2-7, with D tentatively TRBD1 (6 bases). The V end lost 1 base, the J end lost 2 bases, and 7 bases lay between the germline ends. This CDR3 has 13 residues. Per germline, CDR1 SGHKS and CDR2 YYEKEE (reference sequence). CDR3 region: CASSLWTAYEQYF. Here the CDR3 DNA reads TGTGCCAGCAGCTTGTGGACAGCCTACGAGCAGTACTTC.

The rearrangement uses TRBV7-2 and TRBJ2-7; the D is unclear. Germline loops: CDR1 SGHTA, CDR2 FQGNSA. Trimming removed 0 bases from V and 6 bases from J, with 12 bases in between. The CDR3 contains 14 residues. The CDR3 DNA reads as TGTGCCAGCAGCTTAGCGTGGGCTCCCGCCGAGCAGTACTTC. Amino acid sequence: CASSLAWAPAEQYF.

This clonotype was seen a few times. The rearrangement joins TRBV7-2 to TRBJ2-4; no clear D gene. The V gene lost 1 base and the J gene lost 0 bases, with 10 bases spanning the gap. The CDR3 is 16 amino acids. Germline CDR1 SGHTA, CDR2 FQGNSA. The chain's CDR3 is CASSLVGIVAKNIQYF. The CDR3 DNA reads TGTGCCAGCAGCTTAGTAGGCATCGTAGCCAAAAACATTCAGTACTTC.

This clonotype has ten or more counts. The rearrangement joins TRBV29-1 to TRBJ2-7; D remains ambiguous. Trimming stripped 4 bases from V and 3 bases from J, with 16 bases between. Germline loops: CDR1 SQVTM, CDR2 ANQGSEA. The CDR3 spans 14 residues. CDR3 DNA: TGCAGCGTTGGGCTTAGTGGGCGCGACTACGAGCAGTACTTC. Residues: CSVGLSGRDYEQYF.

This chain joins TRBV6-2 or TRBV6-3 and TRBJ2-1; tentatively, D is TRBD2 (5 bases). The germline gives CDR1 MNHEY, CDR2 SVGEGT. The length of the CDR3 is 13 residues. The germline V and J ends were trimmed by 7 bases and 7 bases, with 14 bases remaining between them. CDR3 in DNA: TGTGCCAGCACATGGGCCCGGGGTAATGAGCAGTTCTTC. Its protein is CASTWARGNEQFF.

This clonotype was observed many times. The chain employs TRBV28 and TRBJ2-1; 11 bases are a match to TRBD2. Trimming at V came to 2 bases and at J to 7 bases, leaving 4 bases not matched to a gene. The CDR3 length is 15 residues. Germline V lookup: CDR1 MDHEN, CDR2 SYDVKM. The CDR3 region has the DNA TGTGCCAGCAGTTTAATGCTAGCGGGAGGTAATGAGCAGTTCTTC. Translation gives CASSLMLAGGNEQFF.

The CDR3 DNA reads as TGTGCCAGCAGTTTGGGCAGGGGGAATTCACCCCTCCACTTT. Its translation: CASSLGRGNSPLHF. The J gene is TRBJ1-6, the V gene TRBV12-3 or TRBV12-4, with 7 bases aligning to TRBD1. With 3 bases clipped from V and 7 bases from J, the junction kept 3 bases outside the gene matches. The length of the CDR3 is 14 residues.

This clonotype was counted only a few times. The J gene is TRBJ2-1, the V gene TRBV7-2, with 7 positions matching TRBD2. After removal of 1 base from V and 1 base from J, the junction contained 4 bases not matched to a gene. CDR3 length: 16 amino acids. The germline CDR1 and CDR2 sequences are SGHTA and FQGNSA. The CDR3: CASSLGWGGSYNEQFF. The DNA of the CDR3 is TGTGCCAGCAGCTTAGGGTGGGGGGGGTCCTACAATGAGCAGTTCTTC. Supplemented by reference TRBV7-2 and TRBJ2-1, the full variable domain reads GAGVSQSPSNKVTEKGKDVELRCDPISGHTALYWYRQSLGQGLEFLIYFQGNSAPDKSGLPSDRFSAERTGGSVSTLTIQRTQQEDSAVYLCASSLGWGGSYNEQFFGPGTRLTVL.

This chain connects TRBV6-1 to TRBJ2-3; D remains ambiguous. There are 17 residues in the CDR3. CDR1 MNHNS and CDR2 SASEGT come from the germline V gene. V lost 3 bases to trimming and J lost 2 bases, with 18 bases between them. CDR3 residues: CASSEFGSFTPTDTQYF. The CDR3 DNA is TGTGCCAGCAGTGAGTTTGGGTCATTTACCCCCACAGATACGCAGTATTTT.

The V gene is TRBV18, the J gene TRBJ2-5; 10 nucleotides match TRBD2. V dropped 3 bases and J dropped 1; count of bases not matched to a gene: 8. Germline CDR1 is KGHSH and CDR2 is LQKENI. The CDR3 has 17 residues. The CDR3 loop reads CASSPAGLAPVQETQYF. The DNA for the CDR3 is TGTGCCAGCTCACCCGCGGGACTAGCGCCCGTCCAAGAGACCCAGTACTTC.

This clonotype was detected only a few times. The chain uses TRBV4-3 and TRBJ2-1; 9 bases map to TRBD1. Trimming took 3 bases from V and 6 from J; bases not matched to a gene: 6. Germline lookup yields CDR1 LGHNA and CDR2 YSLEER. This CDR3 contains 15 residues. The CDR3 loop is CASSHRTGAFNEQFF. CDR3 DNA sequence: TGCGCCAGCAGCCATAGGACAGGGGCCTTCAATGAGCAGTTCTTC.